This T cell receptor (beta chain) was obtained from a study of cytomegalovirus exposure and HLA in healthy donors (dated by TCRdb to 2017 to 2019). About the study as a whole: An earlier analysis of some 620 of the donors reported approximately 280 Gb of sequence data and 100 million to 120 million unique TCR beta sequences obtained from around 180 million T cells. Roughly 310 gigabases of sequencing data and approximately 85 million unique TCR sequences were included in an early release covering around 650 HLA-typed donors. The genetic ancestry cluster associated with self-reported Caucasian donors included approximately 85% of the roughly 400 genotyped donors. The aim of the study was to test whether cataloging public T cell receptors could identify signatures of past pathogen exposure. The T cell repertoires of 666 subjects were profiled by immunosequencing and related to cytomegalovirus serostatus. A separate validation cohort of approximately 130 different subjects was used in addition to the approximately 670-subject first cohort. To predict cytomegalovirus infection status, the study brought together high-throughput TCR immunosequencing, statistical association of individual TCRs with disease status, and machine learning. To study patterns of TCR occurrence, a later analysis re-analyzed previously published TCR beta repertoires from hundreds of donors and added high-resolution HLA genotyping. In the later analysis, no new phenotypic data were used to find candidate immune exposures; instead, reliance was placed on TCR beta sequences and their occurrence across donors. An earlier analysis of around 580 of the donors used high-throughput TCR beta sequencing to judge whether each TCR beta V gene segment behaved as functional or pseudogenic. Donor age, sex, ethnicity and CMV serostatus were collected together with the repertoire data. Genome-wide SNP genotypes for about 55% of the roughly 670 donors were used in a later genetic analysis, which treated that subset as a discovery cohort. All discovery cohort repertoires had been generated on a single sequencing platform. HLA typing included class I and class II loci at four-digit resolution. The number of typed donors differed by locus: about 629-630 for A, B, C, DRB1 and DQB1; some 540 for DQA1; about 600 for DPA1; and roughly 450 for DPB1. Several DR-DQ haplotypes were handled as single units for association and clustering, since linkage in the cohort was strong. On average, roughly 200,000 unique TCR beta nucleotide sequences were sequenced per donor among 398 genotyped donors of the cohort, with roughly a sixth of those sequences being non-productive.

Deletion took 7 bases off V and 0 bases off J, with a span of 13 bases between the germline ends. From the cysteine up to the phenylalanine, the CDR3 has a length of 15 residues. Only CDR3 DNA is held: 45 bases, read in frame from base 1. Per the germline V gene, MNHEY is the CDR1 and SVGAGI is the CDR2. The receptor library was made with the immunoSEQ multiplex PCR assay. For the multiplex PCR, a mixture combining 60 forward primers for TCR Vbeta segments and 13 reverse primers for TCR Jbeta segments was used. The CDR3 region of rearranged TCR beta genes was amplified from genomic DNA by a multiplex PCR assay. The Illumina HiSeq System was used to sequence the amplified TCR beta libraries as 87-base-pair reads. The source study handled its data this way. Across the 600 to 700 repertoires, a later analysis counted approximately 75 million unique TCR beta chains, 9 million to 14 million of which were shared by at least two donors. A nearest-neighbor algorithm error-corrected the raw reads and collapsed the reads into unique sequences, merging closely related sequences to remove PCR and sequencing errors. To assign V, D and J gene segments, CDR3 sequences were aligned to IMGT reference sequences. For a sequence to be retained, a match of at least six nucleotides to both a V gene segment and a J gene segment was required. A rearrangement was called productive if the CDR3 had no stop codons and remained in frame with V and J, and every other rearrangement was called non-productive. CDR3 was defined by IMGT convention, running from the second conserved V-encoded cysteine to the conserved J-encoded phenylalanine. Sequences without an unambiguous match to a single V gene segment were excluded from the earlier analysis of about 600 of the donors. An earlier analysis of fewer than 650 of the donors classified V segments as functional when productive rearrangements were above 56.7% and as segregating when the standard deviation between donors was above 5%. A statistical classification framework was built for diagnosing cytomegalovirus status from the catalog of TCR beta chain sequences. In a later analysis, V and J genes were assigned by comparing TCR nucleotide sequences against IMGT/GENE-DB human TR gene sequences. The TCRdist pipeline was used in a later analysis to assign CDR3 sequences and most-parsimonious VDJ recombination scenarios. A later analysis defined each TCR beta chain by its CDR3 amino acid sequence plus V-gene family, and excluded reads lacking a unique V-gene family. As a way to deal with suspected cross-contamination and a sequencing artifact, a later analysis dropped more than 500 nucleotide sequences that were highly shared and had low generation probability. For each public chain, a later analysis derived a clonal expansion index from normalized ranks of inferred template counts within each repertoire. In a later analysis, generation probabilities were computed using a VDJ recombination model fitted to out-of-frame rearrangements, and the results were checked against IGoR. Hypergeometric tests were used in a later analysis to score TCR-TCR, TCR-HLA and TCR-CMV co-occurrence, with a repertoire-size bias correction applied to the TCR pairs. In a later analysis, false discovery rates were estimated by permuting HLA or CMV assignments 20 times. A later analysis grouped co-occurring TCRs with DBSCAN, adding TCRdist sequence similarity when clustering within HLA-allele-positive subsets. Repertoires with fewer than 30,000 or more than 120,000 public chains were left out of co-occurrence clustering, as were about 5 repertoires with anomalous nucleotide sharing. Not all clones reach the TCRdb copy of this immuneACCESS table, which keeps in-frame sequences only. Checked studies attribute under half of the gap to unresolved V genes and leave the rest unexplained. V and J calls and clone size are copied from that table; D and trimming were computed from the DNA. This sample has some 70,000 clones in its table, and approximately 78% of those were observed once. About 6.8% of the sample belongs to the ten largest clones.

General study outcomes and caveats: A further reported finding was that TCR beta sequences accurately predicted the HLA-A and HLA-B alleles for most subjects in the first cohort. Because counts were too low, about 18 rarely observed V segments, including chromosome 9 orphons, were left out of the earlier analysis of a few hundred of the donors. In a later genetic analysis, fewer N-insertions in productive TCRs were reported among donors in an Asian-associated ancestry cluster than the roughly 700-donor mean. Correlated functional status among segregating V segments might be attributable to linkage disequilibrium, but an unknown experimental factor could not be ruled out. A later analysis found that TCR association rates varied across HLA loci, with DRB1 alleles showing the most associated TCRs and HLA-C alleles the fewest. It was suggested by the authors that the approach could potentially be generalized to other disease states and immunological phenotypes. Most TCR sequences were observed very rarely across donors, whereas some public TCRs were present in many individuals. According to a later analysis, most CMV-associated TCR beta chains appeared to be HLA-restricted, and the HLA associations seemed to be driven largely by CMV exposure. The sequencing pipeline was judged likely to have produced a cluster of highly shared sequence variants as a technical artifact. Several of the top co-occurrence clusters appeared to be linked to parvovirus B19, influenza, CMV and Epstein-Barr virus, according to a later analysis. The 87-base-pair reads could not distinguish some IMGT-functional V segments, including TRBV6-2 and TRBV6-3, so those segments were excluded. The presence/absence analyses assumed that sequencing depth was roughly uniform across donors, and that assumption may not be true. Only TCR beta chains were sequenced in this cohort, and the absence of alpha or paired-chain data limited detectable features. An association between a missense DCLRE1C variant and V-gene and J-gene trimming of TCR beta chains was found in a later genetic analysis and replicated in an independent cohort. Cytomegalovirus status was reported to be diagnosed by the classifier with high specificity and sensitivity in both the original and validation cohorts. When HLA alleles, especially DR and DQ, strongly co-occurred, TCR associations were difficult to assign to individual alleles. In an earlier analysis of about 600 of the donors, most TCR beta V segments appeared in productive rearrangements about 90% or about 30% of the time, broadly matching IMGT annotations. In a later analysis, over 15,000 TCR beta sequences were associated with specific HLA alleles at a false discovery rate of 0.05. The only immune exposure information available for the cohort was CMV serostatus. Compared with equally common non-associated chains, HLA-associated TCR beta chains in a later analysis were more clonally expanded and had lower generation probabilities. In vitro tests confirmed that a few of the cytomegalovirus-associated TCR beta chains recognize cytomegalovirus antigens. The study listed 150 to 200 TCR beta chains as associated with cytomegalovirus. Because some donors lacked HLA typing at each locus, the association tests relied only on the typed subset.

In total, just over 650 healthy bone marrow donors made up the cohort. At the time of sampling, every cohort member was nominally healthy, though immune exposures that went unrecorded were likely present. CMV serostatus was recorded as positive for roughly 290 and negative for about half of the 666 cohort members, whereas no CMV serostatus was recorded for the donor in question. Every donor gave a peripheral blood sample, and the peripheral blood mononuclear cells from that sample were used for TCR beta sequencing. Genomic DNA extraction from the blood cell samples was performed with the Qiagen DNeasy Blood Extraction Kit. Of note for this clone: Its binding antigen is unknown. No qualities accompany the bases; no much larger clone lies one base away.

The V gene is TRBV6-5 and the J gene is TRBJ1-5; 6 matching bases give a weak D call of TRBD1. The sequenced sample consisted of PBMCs. The TCR was taken from a human donor in good health. CDR3 sequence: CASKRTVNSNQPQHF. The base sequence is TGTGCCAGCAAGCGGACAGTAAATAGCAATCAGCCCCAGCATTTT.